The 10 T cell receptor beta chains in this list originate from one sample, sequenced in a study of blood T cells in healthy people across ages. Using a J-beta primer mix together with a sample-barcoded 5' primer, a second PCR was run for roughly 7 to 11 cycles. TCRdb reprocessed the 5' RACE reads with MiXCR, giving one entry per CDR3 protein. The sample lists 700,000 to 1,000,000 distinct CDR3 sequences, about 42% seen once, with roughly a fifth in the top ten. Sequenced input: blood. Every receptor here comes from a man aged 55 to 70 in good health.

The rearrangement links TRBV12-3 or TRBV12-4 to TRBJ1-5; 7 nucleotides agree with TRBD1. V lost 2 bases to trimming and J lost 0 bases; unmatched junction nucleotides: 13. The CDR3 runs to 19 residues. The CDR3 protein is CASSLRSGRGQYSNQPQHF. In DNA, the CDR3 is TGTGCCAGCAGTTTAAGGTCGGGTCGGGGACAGTATAGCAATCAGCCCCAGCATTTT.

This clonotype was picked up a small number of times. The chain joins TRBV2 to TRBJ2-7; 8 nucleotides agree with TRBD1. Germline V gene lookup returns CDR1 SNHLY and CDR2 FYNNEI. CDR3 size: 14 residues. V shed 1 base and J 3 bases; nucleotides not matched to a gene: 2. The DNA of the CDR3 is TGTGCCAGCAGTGAAGTACAGGGGGACTACGAGCAGTACTTC. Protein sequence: CASSEVQGDYEQYF. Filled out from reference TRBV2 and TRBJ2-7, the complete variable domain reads EPEVTQTPSHQVTQMGQEVILRCVPISNHLYFYWYRQILGQKVEFLVSFYNNEISEKSEIFDDQFSVERPDGSNFTLKIRSTKLEDSAMYFCASSEVQGDYEQYFGPGTRLTVT.

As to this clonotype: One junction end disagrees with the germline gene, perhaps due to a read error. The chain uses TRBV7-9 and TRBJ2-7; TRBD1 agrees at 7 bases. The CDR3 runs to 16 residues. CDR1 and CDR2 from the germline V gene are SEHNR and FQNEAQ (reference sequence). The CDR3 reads CASSSRQGLDYYGQYF. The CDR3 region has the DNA TGTGCCAGCAGCTCCCGACAGGGTCTAGATTACTACGGGCAGTACTTC. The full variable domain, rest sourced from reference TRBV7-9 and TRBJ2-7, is DTGVSQNPRHKITKRGQNVTFRCDPISEHNRLYWYRQTLGQGPEFLTYFQNEAQLEKSRLLSDRFSAERPKGSFSTLEIQRTEQGDSAMYLCASSSRQGLDYYGQYFGPGTRLTVT.

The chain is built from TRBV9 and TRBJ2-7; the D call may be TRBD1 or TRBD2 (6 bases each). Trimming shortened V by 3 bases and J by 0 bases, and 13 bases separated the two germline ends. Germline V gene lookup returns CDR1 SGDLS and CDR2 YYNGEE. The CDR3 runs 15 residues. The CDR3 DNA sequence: TGTGCCAGCAGCGCCGTCGGGGGCTCCTCCTACGAGCAGTACTTC. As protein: CASSAVGGSSYEQYF.

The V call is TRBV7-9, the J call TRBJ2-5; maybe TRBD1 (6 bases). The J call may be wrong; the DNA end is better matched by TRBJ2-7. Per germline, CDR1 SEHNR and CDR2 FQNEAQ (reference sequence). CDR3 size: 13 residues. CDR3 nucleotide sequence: TGTGCCAGTGCATCGGGACAATCGGGCGAGCAGTACTTC. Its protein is CASASGQSGEQYF.

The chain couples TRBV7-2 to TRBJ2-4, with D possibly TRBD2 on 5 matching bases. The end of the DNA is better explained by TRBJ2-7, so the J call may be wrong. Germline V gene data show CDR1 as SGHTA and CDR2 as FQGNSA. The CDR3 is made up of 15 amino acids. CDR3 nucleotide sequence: TGTGCCAGCAACTTGAATCGACCGAGGGCCTACGAGCAGTACTTC. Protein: CASNLNRPRAYEQYF.

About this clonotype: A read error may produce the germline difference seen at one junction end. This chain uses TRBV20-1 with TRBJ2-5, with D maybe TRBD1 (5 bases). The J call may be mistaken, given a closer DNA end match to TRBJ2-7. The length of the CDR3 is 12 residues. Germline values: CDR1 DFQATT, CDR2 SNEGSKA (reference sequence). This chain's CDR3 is CGADQGNYEQYF. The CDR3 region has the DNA TGCGGTGCAGACCAGGGAAACTACGAGCAGTACTTC.

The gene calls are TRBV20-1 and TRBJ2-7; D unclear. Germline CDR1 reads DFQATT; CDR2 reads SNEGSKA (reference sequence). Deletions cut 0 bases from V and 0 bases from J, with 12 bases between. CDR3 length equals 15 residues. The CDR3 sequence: CSARDRWVPSYEQYF. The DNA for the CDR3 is TGCAGTGCTAGAGATCGATGGGTCCCCTCCTACGAGCAGTACTTC.

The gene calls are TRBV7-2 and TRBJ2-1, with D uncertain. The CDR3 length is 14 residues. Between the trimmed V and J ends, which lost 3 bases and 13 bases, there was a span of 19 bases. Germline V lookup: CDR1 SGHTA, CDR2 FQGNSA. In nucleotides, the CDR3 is TGTGCCAGCAGCTTGTTAATAACCCAAGAGACCCAGTTCTTC. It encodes CASSLLITQETQFF.

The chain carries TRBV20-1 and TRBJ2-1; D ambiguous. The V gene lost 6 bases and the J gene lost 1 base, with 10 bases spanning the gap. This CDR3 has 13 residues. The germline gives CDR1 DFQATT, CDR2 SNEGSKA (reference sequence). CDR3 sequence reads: CSADDISYNEQFF. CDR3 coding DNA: TGCAGTGCGGATGACATTTCCTACAATGAGCAGTTCTTC.